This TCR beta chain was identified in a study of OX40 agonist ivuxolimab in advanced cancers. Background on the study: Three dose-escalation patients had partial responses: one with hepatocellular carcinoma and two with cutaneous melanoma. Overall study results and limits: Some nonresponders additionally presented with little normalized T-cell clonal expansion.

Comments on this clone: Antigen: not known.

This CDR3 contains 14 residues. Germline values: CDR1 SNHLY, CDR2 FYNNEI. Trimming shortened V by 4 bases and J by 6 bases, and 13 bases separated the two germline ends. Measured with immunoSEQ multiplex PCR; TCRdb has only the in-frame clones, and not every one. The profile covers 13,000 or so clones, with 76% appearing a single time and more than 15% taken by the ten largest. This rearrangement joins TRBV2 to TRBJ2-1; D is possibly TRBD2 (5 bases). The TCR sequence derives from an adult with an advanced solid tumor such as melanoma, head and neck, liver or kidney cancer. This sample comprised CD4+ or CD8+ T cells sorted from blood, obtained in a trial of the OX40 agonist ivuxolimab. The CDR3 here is CASSASLIGNEQFF. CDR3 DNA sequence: TGTGCCAGCAGTGCTAGCCTGATCGGCAATGAGCAGTTCTTC.